These 9 T cell receptor beta chains originate from one sample sequenced in a study of identical twins. Via MiXCR, TCRdb re-called the 5' RACE reads, giving one row per CDR3 protein. Altogether 640,000 or so distinct CDR3 sequences are present, 6% to 6.5% being singletons, with the ten largest covering 1.5% to 2%. Sequenced material: naive T cells sorted from blood. The receptors shown here come from a man aged 18-30 years in good health.

This clonotype showed up just a few times. V and J are TRBV27 and TRBJ2-1; perhaps TRBD1 as D (6 bases). V lost 5 bases to trimming and J lost 0 bases, with 20 bases between them. CDR1 and CDR2 from the germline V gene are MNHEY and SMNVEV (reference sequence). This CDR3 has 18 residues. CDR3 bases: TGTGCCAGCAGTCCGAAGGGGGTGGGGCCTAGCTCCTACAATGAGCAGTTCTTC. Protein: CASSPKGVGPSSYNEQFF.

This clonotype was counted ten times or more. The chain has TRBV12-3 or TRBV12-4 and TRBJ2-1, with 9 bases fitting TRBD1. Losses at the gene ends were 3 bases for V and 7 bases for J; bases not matched to a gene: 4. The CDR3 loop spans 14 amino acids. In DNA form, the CDR3 reads TGTGCCAGCAGTTTGAGGGACAGGGTTAATGAGCAGTTCTTC. Translation: CASSLRDRVNEQFF.

At least ten counts were recorded for this clonotype. The V and J genes are TRBV24-1 and TRBJ2-1; the D is unclear. The CDR3 is made up of 15 amino acids. Germline CDR1 KGHDR, CDR2 SFDVKD. Trimming pared 4 bases from V and 0 bases from J, leaving 9 bases between. This CDR3 is CATSEEPSSYNEQFF. DNA for the CDR3: TGTGCCACCAGTGAAGAACCCAGCTCCTACAATGAGCAGTTCTTC.

This clonotype was found a few times. In nucleotides, the CDR3 is TGTGCCAGCAGCTTAGACGAGGGCGAAGTGACCCAGTACTTC. Residues: CASSLDEGEVTQYF. The rearrangement uses TRBV7-9 and TRBJ2-5; D might be TRBD2 (5 bases). The V gene lost 1 base and the J gene lost 7 bases, with 13 bases spanning the gap. This CDR3 contains 14 residues. The germline gives CDR1 SEHNR, CDR2 FQNEAQ (reference sequence).

This clonotype was picked up many times. The chain recombines TRBV7-8 with TRBJ2-1, with 10 bases that match TRBD2. The length of the CDR3 is 15 residues. Per germline, CDR1 SGHVS and CDR2 FQNEAQ. The junction had 2 bases not matched to a gene; V was cut back by 5 bases and J by 1 base. The DNA of the CDR3 is TGTGCCAGCAGCGGTAGCGGGAGGTCCTACAATGAGCAGTTCTTC. This sequence encodes CASSGSGRSYNEQFF. Full variable domain (outside the CDR3, taken from reference TRBV7-8 and TRBJ2-1): GAGVSQSPRYKVAKRGQDVALRCDPISGHVSLFWYQQALGQGPEFLTYFQNEAQLDKSGLPSDRFFAERPEGSVSTLKIQRTQQEDSAVYLCASSGSGRSYNEQFFGPGTRLTVL.

At least ten counts were recorded for this clonotype. V usage is TRBV19 and J usage is TRBJ2-5; D is tentatively TRBD1 or TRBD2 (6 bases each). V lost 1 base and J 7 bases, leaving 19 bases between the germline ends. The CDR3 has 16 amino acids. Germline V gene lookup returns CDR1 LNHDA and CDR2 SQIVND (reference sequence). CDR3 residues: CASSIGQAGGFGTQYF. CDR3 nucleotide sequence: TGTGCCAGTAGTATAGGACAGGCTGGGGGGTTCGGGACCCAGTACTTC.

This clonotype was detected many times. This chain links TRBV20-1 with TRBJ2-7, with no clear D. Looked up from germline, CDR1 is DFQATT and CDR2 is SNEGSKA (reference sequence). V lost 3 bases, J lost 3 bases, and 12 bases lay in between. The CDR3 runs 13 residues. The CDR3 region has the DNA TGCAGTGCTAGGACTGTCCCTAACTACGAGCAGTACTTC. It translates to CSARTVPNYEQYF.

The sample holds many counts of this clonotype. The chain carries TRBV5-1 and TRBJ2-1; D is perhaps TRBD2 (6 bases). This CDR3 contains 14 residues. The V end lost 4 bases, the J end lost 9 bases, and 17 bases lay between the germline ends. Per germline, CDR1 SGHRS and CDR2 YFSETQ. The CDR3 spells CASSRGGEIVEQFF. In DNA form, the CDR3 reads TGCGCCAGCAGCCGGGGCGGGGAAATTGTTGAGCAGTTCTTC. Using reference TRBV5-1 and TRBJ2-1 for the parts outside the CDR3, the full variable domain is KAGVTQTPRYLIKTRGQQVTLSCSPISGHRSVSWYQQTPGQGLQFLFEYFSETQRNKGNFPGRFSGRQFSNSRSEMNVSTLELGDSALYLCASSRGGEIVEQFFGPGTRLTVL.

Only a few counts were recorded for this clonotype. This sequence joins TRBV30 and TRBJ2-3; no firm D call. V was trimmed by 2 bases and J by 1 base, leaving 7 bases between them. This CDR3 contains 13 residues. The germline V gene encodes CDR1 GTSNPN and CDR2 SVGIG (reference sequence). The CDR3 protein is CAWSKGGTDTQYF. The CDR3 bases are TGTGCCTGGAGTAAAGGAGGCACAGATACGCAGTATTTT.